What follows are 28 T cell receptor beta chains derived from one specimen sequenced in a study of persistence of HIV-infected CD4 T cells (dated by TCRdb to 2019 to 2021). Explained via the paper, the treatment or condition label denotes: suppressive antiretroviral therapy. A pool of overlapping 15-mer peptides from HIV-1 Gag, at around 1 ug per peptide per mL, was used to stimulate the cells. Nonresponding CD40L-negative CD69-negative CD45RO-high memory CD4+ T cells were sorted as memory populations depleted of antigen-responding cells. The antigens these receptors bind are not known. The immunoSEQ hsTCRB assay version 4, run in survey mode, was used to sequence TCRbeta repertoires from genomic DNA. The clones in this table, taken by TCRdb from immuneACCESS, are in-frame only. Not every clone is retained; where verified, under half of the shortfall comes from an unresolved V gene, and the cause of the rest is unknown. This sample comprises 30,000 to 35,000 clones, roughly 82% of them detected only once. 15% to 20% of the sample is in the top ten clones.

Material: CD4+ T cells sorted from PBMCs after roughly 18-hour stimulation, obtained from a patient who received antiretroviral therapy. This specimen's cell subset or site label, interpreted: CD40L-CD69- CD45RO-high memory CD4 T cells not responding to Gag peptides. The source of these receptors is an adult woman with HIV who was CMV-seropositive.

V gene TRBV12-3 or TRBV12-4 combines with J gene TRBJ1-2; D is unclear. V lost 8 bases and J lost 8, with 12 bases in between. This CDR3 spans 11 amino acids. In DNA, the CDR3 is TGTGCCAGCTCCTCCCGAGGGGGCTACACCTTC. Its translation: CASSSRGGYTF.

The V call is TRBV7-2, the J call TRBJ1-5; D uncertain. This CDR3 is built from 13 residues. The V end lost 2 bases, the J end lost 4 bases, and 6 bases lay between the germline ends. Germline V gene sequence: CDR1 SGHTA, CDR2 FQGNSA. The chain's CDR3 is CASSLTENQPQHF. The CDR3 DNA sequence: TGTGCCAGCAGCTTAACGGAAAATCAGCCCCAGCATTTT. The complete variable domain, with remaining parts taken from reference TRBV7-2 and TRBJ1-5, reads GAGVSQSPSNKVTEKGKDVELRCDPISGHTALYWYRQSLGQGLEFLIYFQGNSAPDKSGLPSDRFSAERTGGSVSTLTIQRTQQEDSAVYLCASSLTENQPQHFGDGTRLSIL.

This chain connects TRBV3-1 (or the pseudogene TRBV3-2) to TRBJ1-2; unclear D gene. V was clipped by 0 bases and J by 8 bases, with 10 bases between them. CDR1 is LGHDT, CDR2 YNNKEL, per germline (reference sequence). The CDR3 covers 13 residues. CDR3 in amino acids: CASSQDPRRGYTF. In DNA form, the CDR3 reads TGTGCCAGCAGCCAAGATCCCAGACGAGGCTACACCTTC.

The chain couples TRBV7-8 to TRBJ1-1, with unresolved D. This CDR3 is 14 amino acids long. Trimming left V 2 bases short and J 0 bases short, with 7 bases between. Germline V lookup: CDR1 SGHVS, CDR2 FQNEAQ. CDR3 amino acids: CASSLHPVNTEAFF. For the CDR3, the DNA is TGTGCCAGCAGCTTACATCCAGTGAACACTGAAGCTTTCTTT.

J is TRBJ1-5 and V is TRBV2, with no clear D. The germline V gene encodes CDR1 SNHLY and CDR2 FYNNEI. The CDR3 is made up of 13 amino acids. The germline V and J ends were trimmed by 1 base and 3 bases, with 4 bases remaining between them. CDR3 nucleotides: TGTGCCAGCAGTGAAGGCCACAATCAGCCCCAGCATTTT. Its translation: CASSEGHNQPQHF.

The chain uses TRBV30 and TRBJ1-1; unclear D gene. Germline CDR1 is GTSNPN and CDR2 is SVGIG (reference sequence). This CDR3 region has 13 residues. V gave up 1 base and J gave up 0 bases, with 6 bases separating them. The CDR3 region has the DNA TGTGCCTGGAGTGGTAACATGAACACTGAAGCTTTCTTT. This sequence encodes CAWSGNMNTEAFF.

This clone was seen only once. For the CDR3, the DNA is TGTGCCAGCAGCTTAATTAGGGCCCATGAGCAGTTCTTC. As protein: CASSLIRAHEQFF. V gene TRBV7-2 combines with J gene TRBJ2-1; D unclear. The ends were cut back, 2 bases at V and 8 bases at J, with 10 bases in the middle. Germline V lookup: CDR1 SGHTA, CDR2 FQGNSA. There are 13 residues in the CDR3.

The V and J genes are TRBV14 and TRBJ1-6; 9 bases are a match to TRBD1. Looked up from germline, CDR1 is SGHDN and CDR2 is FVKESK. CDR3 size: 15 residues. J lost 8 bases, V lost 4 bases, and 6 bases had no gene match. The CDR3 spells CASSLNRGPDSPLHF. The CDR3 nucleotides are TGTGCCAGCAGCCTGAACAGGGGGCCGGATTCACCCCTCCACTTT.

The chain has TRBV28 and TRBJ2-5; TRBD1 aligns across 8 bases. Germline V gives CDR1 MDHEN, CDR2 SYDVKM. This CDR3 is 15 amino acids long. J lost 5 bases, V lost 6 bases, and 11 bases had no gene match. The DNA for the CDR3 is TGTGCCAGCAGCCAGGGGACAGGCAGTTGGGAGACCCAGTACTTC. Amino acid sequence: CASSQGTGSWETQYF.

V and J are TRBV5-1 and TRBJ1-2; the match to TRBD1 covers 9 bases. CDR1 and CDR2 (germline): SGHRS, YFSETQ. CDR3 size: 16 residues. The trim removed 0 bases at V and 8 bases at J, leaving 11 bases unmatched. The CDR3 coding sequence is TGCGCCAGCAGCTTGGGAGGGACAGGGAGTTCTCGGGGCTACACCTTC. Translated: CASSLGGTGSSRGYTF.

V is TRBV18 and J is TRBJ1-4; maybe TRBD1 (6 bases). This CDR3 region has 15 residues. Trimming stripped 2 bases from V and 5 bases from J, with 12 bases between. Germline lookup yields CDR1 KGHSH and CDR2 LQKENI. CDR3 nucleotides: TGTGCCAGCTCACCATATAACAGGGTGAATGAAAAACTGTTTTTT. As protein: CASSPYNRVNEKLFF.

This clone was detected only a few times. The chain carries TRBV4-1 and TRBJ1-2; D is unclear. This CDR3 contains 14 residues. Germline V lookup: CDR1 MGHRA, CDR2 YSYEKL. Trimming removed 3 bases at V and 4 bases at J, with 12 bases between. The CDR3 loop reads CASSHQGRIYGYTF. As DNA, the CDR3 is TGCGCCAGCAGCCACCAAGGAAGGATCTATGGCTACACCTTC.

This clone ranks as medium-sized (0.01 to 0.1%). The chain couples TRBV6-2 or TRBV6-3 to TRBJ1-1; tentatively, D is TRBD1 (5 bases). V lost 5 bases and J lost 7, with 8 bases in between. Germline-derived CDR1 and CDR2 are MNHEY and SVGEGT. The CDR3 runs 11 residues. The chain's CDR3 is CASSRGGEAFF. CDR3 DNA sequence: TGTGCCAGCAGTAGGGGTGGTGAAGCTTTCTTT.

The V gene is TRBV9, the J gene TRBJ2-7, with 12 bases that match TRBD2. Unmatched junction bases numbered 23, after V lost 3 bases and J lost 7 bases. The CDR3 runs to 20 residues. Germline V CDR1 and CDR2: SGDLS, YYNGEE. CDR3 DNA sequence: TGTGCCAGCAGCGCCTTGCGAGTGGGACTAGCGGGCTCACGATGGGGGGAGCAGTACTTC. Translating it yields CASSALRVGLAGSRWGEQYF.

The chain recombines TRBV12-5 with TRBJ2-3; 16 bases fit TRBD2. The V segment lost 4 bases and the J segment 5 bases; nucleotides outside the gene matches: 6. This CDR3 region has 17 residues. Germline V gives CDR1 LGHNT, CDR2 FRNRAP. The CDR3 here is CASGSGTSGGGEDTQYF. In DNA, the CDR3 is TGTGCTAGTGGTTCAGGGACTAGCGGGGGGGGAGAAGATACGCAGTATTTT. Combining the CDR3 with reference TRBV12-5 and TRBJ2-3 gives the whole variable domain DARVTQTPRHKVTEMGQEVTMRCQPILGHNTVFWYRQTMMQGLELLAYFRNRAPLDDSGMPKDRFSAEMPDATLATLKIQPSEPRDSAVYFCASGSGTSGGGEDTQYFGPGTRLTVL.

The chain uses TRBV24-1 and TRBJ1-2; 8 bases match TRBD1. The CDR3 runs to 12 residues. V shed 5 bases, J shed 14 bases, and the junction held 9 bases outside the gene matches. Germline V gives CDR1 KGHDR, CDR2 SFDVKD. This CDR3 is CATSVTPGDRTF. The CDR3 DNA reads as TGTGCCACCAGTGTTACACCAGGGGACAGGACCTTC.

The chain carries TRBV19 and TRBJ1-1; D gene uncertain. The CDR3 spans 14 residues. Germline CDR1 reads LNHDA; CDR2 reads SQIVND (reference sequence). With 5 bases removed from V and 0 bases from J, the gap between germline ends came to 10 bases. CDR3 nucleotides: TGTGCCAGTAGTTTTGCAGTCATGAACACTGAAGCTTTCTTT. Translation: CASSFAVMNTEAFF.

The sample holds one count of this clone. The chain has TRBV7-8 and TRBJ1-2; D unclear. The CDR3 length is 12 residues. Germline loops: CDR1 SGHVS, CDR2 FQNEAQ. Trimming pared 5 bases from V and 2 bases from J, leaving 6 bases between. CDR3 sequence: CASSQYNYGYTF. CDR3 nucleotides: TGTGCCAGCAGCCAATACAACTATGGCTACACCTTC. The full variable domain, completed using reference TRBV7-8 and TRBJ1-2, is GAGVSQSPRYKVAKRGQDVALRCDPISGHVSLFWYQQALGQGPEFLTYFQNEAQLDKSGLPSDRFFAERPEGSVSTLKIQRTQQEDSAVYLCASSQYNYGYTFGSGTRLTVV.

V usage is TRBV10-3 and J usage is TRBJ1-2, with D perhaps TRBD1 (6 bases). V lost 5 bases and J lost 8, with 15 bases in between. This CDR3 contains 13 residues. Germline-derived CDR1 and CDR2 are ENHRY and SYGVKD. CDR3 coding DNA: TGTGCCATCAGTTGGGGACCGGGACAAGGCTACACCTTC. Translating gives CAISWGPGQGYTF.

The rearrangement uses TRBV10-3 and TRBJ2-1; D perhaps matches TRBD2 (6 bases). This CDR3 contains 14 residues. V lost 2 bases, J lost 7 bases, and 12 bases lay in between. In germline, CDR1 is ENHRY, CDR2 SYGVKD. The CDR3 coding sequence is TGTGCCATCAGTGAGCCGACCAGCGGGAATGAGCAGTTCTTC. Its translation: CAISEPTSGNEQFF.

The gene calls are TRBV5-1 and TRBJ2-7, with 11 nucleotides matching TRBD1. Germline V CDR1 and CDR2: SGHRS, YFSETQ. The CDR3 has 15 residues. The junction had 3 bases not matched to a gene; V was cut back by 0 bases and J by 4 bases. For the CDR3, the DNA is TGCGCCAGCAGCTTGGATGGGACAGGGGGTTACGAGCAGTACTTC. Residues: CASSLDGTGGYEQYF.

The chain employs TRBV7-2 and TRBJ1-3; 9 bases agree with TRBD1. The junction had 13 bases not matched to a gene; V was cut back by 4 bases and J by 3 bases. Germline loops: CDR1 SGHTA, CDR2 FQGNSA. CDR3 length: 18 amino acids. As DNA, the CDR3 is TGTGCCAGCAGCTCCGTCCCGGGACAGGGTTCGGTTGGAAACACCATATATTTT. It codes for CASSSVPGQGSVGNTIYF.

This clone was recorded only once. Sequence at one end of the junction differs from germline and may be a read error. The CDR3 sequence: CVSRRTGNTEAFF. The CDR3 coding sequence is TGTGTCAGCAGGCGGACAGGGAACACTGAAGCTTTCTTT. The J gene is TRBJ1-1, the V gene TRBV6-6; TRBD1 aligns across 7 bases. This CDR3 contains 13 residues. Germline V gene sequence: CDR1 MNHNY, CDR2 SVGAGI (reference sequence).

The chain is built from TRBV24-1 and TRBJ2-2, with 13 bases aligning to TRBD2. CDR1 and CDR2 (germline): KGHDR, SFDVKD. V was clipped by 4 bases and J by 1 base; unmatched bases: 5. The CDR3 spans 18 residues. The CDR3 protein is CATSDGLAGVQNTGELFF. DNA for the CDR3: TGTGCCACCAGTGACGGACTAGCGGGGGTACAGAACACCGGGGAGCTGTTTTTT.

This rearrangement joins TRBV5-1 to TRBJ2-5, with 8 nucleotides matching TRBD1. Per the germline V gene, CDR1 is SGHRS and CDR2 is YFSETQ. The J segment lost 3 bases and the V segment lost 2 bases, leaving 6 bases of the junction unmatched. This CDR3 comprises 15 residues. The CDR3 is CASSFYRGVEETQYF. CDR3 coding DNA: TGCGCCAGCAGCTTTTACAGGGGGGTAGAAGAGACCCAGTACTTC.

The V call is TRBV5-1, the J call TRBJ1-1; TRBD1 aligns across 7 bases. The CDR3 contains 14 residues. V lost 1 base and J lost 4; bases outside the gene matches: 4. Germline CDR1 reads SGHRS; CDR2 reads YFSETQ. The CDR3 is CASSLRTGSTEAFF. The CDR3 DNA follows: TGCGCCAGCAGCTTGAGGACAGGAAGCACTGAAGCTTTCTTT.

This clone came up a few times. The chain uses TRBV28 and TRBJ1-5; possible D gene TRBD1, 5 bases. CDR1 is MDHEN and CDR2 is SYDVKM in the germline V gene. The CDR3 contains 16 residues. V lost 4 bases and J 4 bases, leaving 17 bases between the germline ends. The CDR3 is CASSSHGGTKNQPQHF. The CDR3 DNA is TGTGCCAGCAGTTCCCACGGGGGGACTAAGAATCAGCCCCAGCATTTT.

The genes are TRBV3-1 (or the pseudogene TRBV3-2) and TRBJ2-7, with 14 nucleotides matching TRBD2. Germline CDR1 LGHDT, CDR2 YNNKEL (reference sequence). There are 15 residues in the CDR3. V shed 6 bases, J shed 6 bases, and the junction held 7 bases outside the gene matches. The CDR3 DNA reads as TGTGCCAGCAGTAAGGGACTAGCGGGAGCGGGCGAGCAGTACTTC. This translates into CASSKGLAGAGEQYF.